Shown below are 15 T cell receptor beta chains from a single sample sequenced in a study of Ad26.COV2.S vaccination and SARS-CoV-2 variants. Clones were read by immunoSEQ multiplex PCR, and TCRdb kept only the in-frame ones, dropping some. The sample carries around 270,000 clones, around nine tenths recorded once. As to treatment: around 19 received Ad26.COV2.S at low or high dose, single or two shots; 5 received placebo; per-sample allocation not given. Vaccine and placebo recipients were sampled on day 63 after the first injection. This specimen was peripheral blood, taken in a trial of Ad26.COV2.S vaccine versus placebo. These receptors all stem from a person aged 18-65 years who received the Ad26.COV2.S COVID-19 vaccine or a placebo.

The rearrangement uses TRBV5-1 and TRBJ2-3; 15 nucleotides match TRBD2. CDR1 and CDR2 (germline): SGHRS, YFSETQ. V dropped 0 bases and J dropped 6; count of bases not matched to a gene: 5. The CDR3 runs to 17 residues. CDR3 sequence reads: CASSLARTSGGADTQYF. CDR3 in DNA: TGCGCCAGCAGCTTGGCCCGGACTAGCGGGGGGGCGGATACGCAGTATTTT.

The chain is built from TRBV5-4 and TRBJ2-7; 9 positions match TRBD1. There are 14 residues in the CDR3. Trimming cost V 4 bases and J 6 bases; bases outside gene matches: 8. Germline V gene lookup returns CDR1 SGHNT and CDR2 YYREEE (reference sequence). The CDR3 coding sequence is TGTGCCAGCAGCGCGACAGGGGGATGGGGCGAGCAGTACGTC. This translates into CASSATGGWGEQYV.

The gene calls are TRBV18 and TRBJ1-4; no firm D call. The CDR3 has 15 residues. The V and J ends lost 6 bases and 0 bases respectively, with 11 bases between them. Germline assignment: CDR1 KGHSH and CDR2 LQKENI. The DNA of the CDR3 is TGTGCCAGCTCGTCAAACAGAGCAACTAATGAAAAACTGTTTTTT. Residues: CASSSNRATNEKLFF.

The genes are TRBV15 and TRBJ2-7; D unclear. The CDR3 has 14 residues. CDR1 is LNHNV and CDR2 is YYDKDF in the germline V gene (reference sequence). The ends were cut back, 0 bases at V and 4 bases at J, with 10 bases in the middle. Here the CDR3 DNA reads TGTGCCACCAGCAGAGAGTACGGCCTTTACGAGCAGTACGTC. It codes for CATSREYGLYEQYV.

The V call is TRBV19, the J call TRBJ1-5; 7 bases map to TRBD1. The CDR3 consists of 13 residues. After removal of 6 bases from V and 7 bases from J, the junction contained 6 bases not matched to a gene. Germline V CDR1 and CDR2: LNHDA, SQIVND (reference sequence). Here the CDR3 DNA reads TGTGCCAGTAGCCCAGGGGGAGGACAGCCCCAGCATTTT. This codes for CASSPGGGQPQHF.

The CDR3: CASNPGQQLGGYTF. The CDR3 bases are TGTGCCAGTAATCCGGGACAGCAACTCGGTGGCTACACCTTC. The V and J genes are TRBV19 and TRBJ1-2; TRBD1 aligns across 7 bases. V dropped 7 bases and J dropped 7; count of bases not matched to a gene: 12. Germline values: CDR1 LNHDA, CDR2 SQIVND (reference sequence). CDR3 size: 14 residues.

The rearrangement uses TRBV18 and TRBJ2-1; D is ambiguous. Trimming took 4 bases from V and 7 from J, leaving 17 bases between them. CDR3 length equals 15 residues. The germline gives CDR1 KGHSH, CDR2 LQKENI. The CDR3: CASSQGSNLVNEQFF. The CDR3 region has the DNA TGTGCCAGCTCACAGGGTTCCAACCTGGTGAATGAGCAGTTCTTC.

This clone was seen only once. The chain employs TRBV19 and TRBJ2-1, with 8 positions matching TRBD2. The trim removed 7 bases at V and 1 base at J, leaving 6 bases unmatched. The CDR3 runs 15 residues. CDR1 and CDR2 (germline): LNHDA, SQIVND (reference sequence). CDR3 sequence reads: CASKKKRESYNEQFF. The CDR3 coding sequence is TGTGCCAGTAAGAAAAAGCGGGAGTCCTACAATGAGCAGTTCTTC.

J is TRBJ1-6 and V is TRBV7-8; the match to TRBD1 covers 7 bases. There are 15 residues in the CDR3. The V segment lost 5 bases and the J segment 9 bases; nucleotides outside the gene matches: 10. CDR1 and CDR2 from the germline V gene are SGHVS and FQNEAQ. The DNA for the CDR3 is TGTGCCAGCAGCCCTCTCCTAGGGGGCGGTTCACCCCTCCACTTT. This gives the protein CASSPLLGGGSPLHF.

This clone was recorded a few times. The V call is TRBV5-8, the J call TRBJ2-7; 10 nucleotides agree with TRBD1. CDR1 is SGHTS and CDR2 is YDEGEE in the germline V gene. The CDR3 has 19 residues. Trimming removed 4 bases from V and 0 bases from J; junction bases left unmatched: 16. CDR3 in amino acids: CASSRRDRGWAPSSYEQYF. CDR3 coding DNA: TGTGCCAGCAGCCGACGGGACAGGGGTTGGGCACCCAGCTCCTACGAGCAGTACTTC.

This chain uses TRBV7-3 with TRBJ2-3; 12 bases align to TRBD2. Germline V gene sequence: CDR1 SGHTA, CDR2 FQGTGA. With 5 bases clipped from V and 0 bases from J, the junction kept 3 bases outside the gene matches. The CDR3 runs 16 residues. The CDR3 here is CASSKGTSGSTDTQYF. CDR3 coding DNA: TGTGCCAGCAGCAAGGGGACTAGCGGGAGCACAGATACGCAGTATTTT.

The V call is TRBV25-1, the J call TRBJ1-1; 7 bases line up with TRBD1. Germline V gives CDR1 MGHDK, CDR2 SYGVNS. The CDR3 spans 10 residues. V shed 6 bases and J 8 bases; nucleotides not matched to a gene: 0. CDR3 sequence reads: CASRDREAFF. CDR3 DNA sequence: TGTGCCAGCAGGGACAGGGAAGCTTTCTTT. The variable domain in full, completed from reference TRBV25-1 and TRBJ1-1, reads EADIYQTPRYLVIGTGKKITLECSQTMGHDKMYWYQQDPGMELHLIHYSYGVNSTEKGDLSSESTVSRIRTEHFPLTLESARPSHTSQYLCASRDREAFFGQGTRLTVV.

This chain links TRBV5-6 with TRBJ2-1; 9 bases line up with TRBD2. CDR1 is SGHDT, CDR2 YYEEEE, per germline. Trimming took 1 base from V and 2 from J; bases not matched to a gene: 4. This CDR3 is built from 16 residues. The CDR3 DNA sequence: TGTGCCAGCAGCTTGTCGGGACTAGCAACCTACAATGAGCAGTTCTTC. It is translated as CASSLSGLATYNEQFF.

V is TRBV7-9 and J is TRBJ1-2; unclear D gene. Germline V lookup: CDR1 SEHNR, CDR2 FQNEAQ (reference sequence). Trimming took 1 base from V and 3 from J, leaving 0 bases between them. The CDR3 covers 11 residues. The CDR3 DNA reads TGTGCCAGCAGCTTAGACTATGGCTACACCTTC. It is translated as CASSLDYGYTF.

The chain uses TRBV4-3 and TRBJ2-7; unclear D gene. V shed 0 bases and J shed 4 bases, with 19 bases lying between them. The CDR3 loop spans 17 amino acids. Germline V gene data show CDR1 as LGHNA and CDR2 as YSLEER. CDR3 in amino acids: CASSQDWVLTVGYEQYF. CDR3 nucleotide sequence: TGCGCCAGCAGCCAAGATTGGGTCCTGACGGTGGGGTACGAGCAGTACTTC.